These T cell receptor beta chains were read from a single sample in a study of cytomegalovirus exposure and HLA in healthy donors. The data were produced by immunoSEQ multiplex PCR, yet TCRdb's version contains in-frame clones alone and is incomplete. The sample carries 150,000 to 200,000 clones, under 90% recorded once. Material: PBMCs. The receptors shown here come from a woman aged 18-29 years in good health and CMV-seropositive. CDR3s include the opening cysteine and the closing phenylalanine or tryptophan. D genes are given only for firm matches. Part of the rows lack a size; the others show once, few, many or a class for expanded clones.

>TRBV7-3|TRBD1|NA|TRBJ2-7
CASSIPGQGGDEQYF
TGTGCCAGCAGCATCCCGGGACAGGGGGGAGACGAGCAGTACTTC
>TRBV11-3|TRBD2|NA|TRBJ2-1
CASSRRDYPYNEQFF
TGTGCCAGCAGCCGCCGGGACTACCCTTACAATGAGCAGTTCTTC
>TRBV5-5|NA|few|TRBJ1-5
CASSLGSEGNQPQHF
TGTGCCAGCAGCTTGGGGTCTGAGGGCAATCAGCCCCAGCATTTT
>TRBV14|TRBD2|NA|TRBJ2-1
CASSQSLRGGGEQFF
TGTGCCAGCAGCCAATCTCTTCGGGGGGGAGGTGAGCAGTTCTTC
>TRBV6-5|NA|NA|TRBJ2-1
CASSYSKWFSGEQFF
TGTGCCAGCAGTTACTCGAAATGGTTTTCGGGTGAGCAGTTCTTC
>TRBV29-1|TRBD2|NA|TRBJ2-1
CSVEEASGISPKGAYNEQFF
TGCAGCGTTGAAGAGGCTAGCGGGATTAGCCCCAAAGGGGCTTACAATGAGCAGTTCTTC
>TRBV9|TRBD2|NA|TRBJ2-6
CASSVGAGAYSGANVLTF
TGTGCCAGCAGCGTAGGGGCGGGAGCCTACTCTGGGGCCAACGTCCTGACTTTC
>TRBV2|NA|few|TRBJ2-7
CASSDSTQYF
TGTGCCAGCAGTGACAGTACCCAGTACTTC
>TRBV28|NA|NA|TRBJ1-5
CASKTEDSNQPQHF
TGTGCCAGCAAAACAGAAGATAGCAATCAGCCCCAGCATTTT
>TRBV10-1|NA|NA|TRBJ2-1
CASSQSAGSSYNEQFF
TGCGCCAGCAGTCAATCCGCCGGGAGCTCCTACAATGAGCAGTTCTTC
>TRBV9|TRBD2|NA|TRBJ2-5
CASSVEGAGGRKTQYF
TGTGCCAGCAGCGTAGAGGGAGCGGGAGGGAGAAAGACCCAGTACTTC
>TRBV2|TRBD1|NA|TRBJ1-5
CASNRDRYSNQPQHF
TGTGCCAGCAACCGGGACAGATATAGCAATCAGCCCCAGCATTTT
>TRBV15|NA|NA|TRBJ2-1
CATSRALPREQFF
TGTGCCACCAGCAGAGCGTTGCCGCGTGAGCAGTTCTTC
>TRBV11-1|NA|few|TRBJ2-7
CASSLVHYEQYF
TGTGCCAGCAGCTTAGTCCACTACGAGCAGTACTTC
>TRBV19|NA|once|TRBJ1-4
CASRVPYGWGDNEKLFF
TGTGCCAGTAGAGTACCTTATGGCTGGGGGGACAATGAAAAACTGTTTTTT
>TRBV30|NA|few|TRBJ1-1
CAWCSSVKAFF
TGTGCCTGGTGTTCCTCGGTAAAGGCTTTCTTT
>TRBV18|NA|NA|TRBJ2-3
CASSPRSGDRGDTQYF
TGTGCCAGCTCACCTAGATCAGGGGACCGGGGAGATACGCAGTATTTT
>TRBV7-8|TRBD2|NA|TRBJ2-7
CASSSEIAGGTYEQYF
TGTGCCAGCAGCTCGGAAATAGCGGGTGGTACCTACGAGCAGTACTTC
>TRBV7-9|TRBD1|NA|TRBJ2-7
CASSATGTGRAYEQYF
TGTGCCAGCAGCGCTACCGGGACAGGGAGGGCCTACGAGCAGTACTTC
>TRBV6-5|TRBD2|NA|TRBJ2-7
CASSYSSAGGYEQYF
TGTGCCAGCAGTTACTCCTCTGCGGGAGGGTACGAGCAGTACTTC
>TRBV6-6|TRBD1|NA|TRBJ2-7
CASSPGTGYFYEQYF
TGTGCCAGCAGTCCCGGGACAGGGTATTTCTACGAGCAGTACTTC
>TRBV5-1|NA|NA|TRBJ1-4
CASSLAANEKLFF
TGCGCCAGCAGCTTGGCCGCTAATGAAAAACTGTTTTTT
>TRBV11-2|NA|NA|TRBJ2-3
CASSLGARDTQYF
TGTGCCAGCAGCTTAGGCGCGAGGGATACGCAGTATTTT
>TRBV6-5|NA|NA|TRBJ2-7
CASRDSLYEQYF
TGTGCCAGCAGGGACTCCCTGTACGAGCAGTACTTC
>TRBV5-1|NA|NA|TRBJ1-2
CASREKTGPGYTF
TGCGCCAGCAGGGAAAAGACAGGACCAGGCTACACCTTC
>TRBV6-5|NA|NA|TRBJ2-7
CASSRDTEQYF
TGTGCCAGCAGTAGAGACACCGAGCAGTACTTC
>TRBV30|NA|NA|TRBJ2-1
CAWSGGPREQFF
TGTGCCTGGAGCGGAGGGCCTAGGGAGCAGTTCTTC
>TRBV5-1|TRBD1|few|TRBJ1-1
CASSMGQGWNTEAFF
TGCGCCAGCAGCATGGGACAGGGATGGAACACTGAAGCTTTCTTT
>TRBV5-1|NA|NA|TRBJ2-3
CASSLSGFADTQYF
TGCGCCAGCAGCTTGTCGGGGTTTGCAGATACGCAGTATTTT
>TRBV9|NA|few|TRBJ2-1
CASSASSRNEQFF
TGTGCCAGCAGCGCCTCGTCCAGGAATGAGCAGTTCTTC
>TRBV11-2|NA|NA|TRBJ2-1
CASSLALAAGDEQFF
TGTGCCAGCAGCTTGGCCCTAGCGGCAGGGGATGAGCAGTTCTTC
>TRBV5-1|NA|NA|TRBJ1-2
CASSLGQANYGYTF
TGCGCCAGCAGCTTGGGACAGGCTAACTATGGCTACACCTTC
>TRBV25-1|TRBD2|NA|TRBJ2-3
CASSSTSGASTDTQYF
TGTGCCAGCAGTAGTACTAGCGGTGCTAGCACAGATACGCAGTATTTT
>TRBV11-3|NA|NA|TRBJ1-2
CASSLVRGTNYGYTF
TGTGCCAGCAGCTTAGTCCGGGGAACTAACTATGGCTACACCTTC
>TRBV13|NA|NA|TRBJ2-3
CASSPLLRTDTQYF
TGTGCCAGCAGCCCGCTACTACGCACAGATACGCAGTATTTT
>TRBV19|TRBD1|NA|TRBJ1-1
CASSIQGATEAFF
TGTGCCAGTAGTATTCAGGGGGCCACTGAAGCTTTCTTT
>TRBV28|TRBD1|NA|TRBJ2-7
CASTTSEDRSSYEQYF
TGTGCCAGCACCACATCCGAGGACAGGTCCTCCTACGAGCAGTACTTC
>TRBV7-9|NA|NA|TRBJ1-1
CASSHGYKGQNTEAFF
TGTGCCAGCAGCCACGGTTATAAGGGACAGAACACTGAAGCTTTCTTT
>TRBV28|NA|once|TRBJ2-3
CASRRPSSTDTQYF
TGTGCCAGCAGGCGCCCTTCTAGCACAGATACGCAGTATTTT
>TRBV2|NA|NA|TRBJ1-5
CASNLQADQPQHF
TGTGCCAGCAACCTACAGGCGGACCAGCCCCAGCATTTT
>TRBV27|TRBD1|NA|TRBJ1-2
CASSFGQGRGRRGYTF
TGTGCCAGCAGTTTCGGGCAGGGCAGGGGGCGTAGAGGCTACACCTTC
>TRBV7-3|TRBD2|NA|TRBJ2-1
CASSLLAGPNEQFF
TGTGCCAGCAGCTTGCTAGCGGGCCCCAATGAGCAGTTCTTC
>TRBV7-3|NA|once|TRBJ1-5
CASSRITGKGYQPQHF
TGTGCCAGCAGCCGGATCACAGGGAAGGGTTATCAGCCCCAGCATTTT
>TRBV9|NA|NA|TRBJ1-2
CASNKGFAYGYTF
TGTGCCAGCAATAAGGGGTTCGCCTATGGCTACACCTTC
>TRBV6-5|TRBD2|once|TRBJ2-1
CASSYRREGVYEQFF
TGTGCCAGCAGTTATCGGCGGGAGGGTGTCTATGAGCAGTTCTTC
>TRBV7-2|TRBD1|many|TRBJ1-5
CASSSRTGNQPQHF
TGTGCCAGCAGCTCCCGGACAGGGAATCAGCCCCAGCATTTT
>TRBV6-6|NA|NA|TRBJ2-7
CASVSSTYEQYF
TGTGCCAGCGTCTCTAGCACCTACGAGCAGTACTTC
>TRBV7-9|TRBD1|NA|TRBJ1-1
CASSFSGTGIVAFF
TGTGCCAGCAGCTTTTCCGGGACAGGGATAGTGGCTTTCTTT
>TRBV20-1|NA|NA|TRBJ2-6
CSAEEPNVLTF
TGCAGTGCCGAGGAGCCCAACGTCCTGACTTTC
>TRBV7-8|NA|NA|TRBJ1-4
CASSIVSTNEKLFF
TGTGCCAGCAGCATCGTTTCAACTAATGAAAAACTGTTTTTT
>TRBV10-1|TRBD2|NA|TRBJ2-1
CASSASGSYEQFF
TGCGCCAGCAGTGCTAGCGGGAGCTATGAGCAGTTCTTC
>TRBV5-4|NA|NA|TRBJ2-5
CASSSRSGTGETQYF
TGTGCCAGCAGCTCCCGGTCGGGTACTGGGGAGACCCAGTACTTC
>TRBV4-2|TRBD2|few|TRBJ2-7
CASSQADPGTSRLYEQYF
TGTGCCAGCAGCCAAGCAGATCCCGGGACTAGCAGACTCTACGAGCAGTACTTC
>TRBV7-9|TRBD2|NA|TRBJ2-3
CASSLALGEGRADTQYF
TGTGCCAGCAGCTTAGCGTTGGGGGAGGGTCGAGCAGATACGCAGTATTTT
>TRBV27|TRBD1|NA|TRBJ2-7
CASSSGTGGFYEQYF
TGTGCCAGCAGTAGCGGGACAGGGGGCTTTTACGAGCAGTACTTC
>TRBV5-4|NA|once|TRBJ1-1
CASRRGGGQRGAFF
TGTGCCAGCAGAAGAGGGGGGGGCCAGAGGGGAGCTTTCTTT
>TRBV27|TRBD1|NA|TRBJ2-2
CASTKDRDTGELFF
TGTGCCAGCACCAAAGACAGGGACACCGGGGAGCTGTTTTTT
>TRBV4-1|TRBD1|NA|TRBJ2-2
CASSQTGHSFGTGELFF
TGCGCCAGCAGCCAGACAGGGCACTCGTTCGGTACCGGGGAGCTGTTTTTT
>TRBV28|TRBD1|NA|TRBJ1-2
CASTLQGVIYGYTF
TGTGCCAGCACTCTACAGGGGGTTATCTATGGCTACACCTTC
>TRBV2|NA|NA|TRBJ1-3
CASSVGGGNTIYF
TGTGCCAGCAGTGTCGGGGGTGGAAACACCATATATTTT